This is a list of T cell receptor beta chains from one sample in a study of T cell responses to AZD1222 COVID-19 vaccine. Generated by immunoSEQ multiplex PCR, the TCRdb table keeps only in-frame clones and is missing some. The table lists about 70,000 clones, 75% to 95% of them singletons. Sequenced material: peripheral blood, taken 28 days after the second AZD1222 dose. These receptors were collected from an adult who received the AZD1222 COVID-19 vaccine. Each CDR3 is given with its conserved first and last residue. A D gene is named only where the DNA matches it firmly. Rows give clone size only sometimes, using once, few, many, or a class for an expanded clone.

D gene,J gene,V gene,clone size,CDR3 protein,CDR3 DNA
-,TRBJ1-1,TRBV7-9,-,CASSHGGLSLNTEAFF,TGTGCCAGCAGCCACGGAGGGCTCTCCCTTAACACTGAAGCTTTCTTT
-,TRBJ2-7,TRBV5-4,-,CASSLALTQTYEQYF,TGTGCCAGCAGCTTGGCCCTGACACAAACCTACGAGCAGTACTTC
-,TRBJ1-2,TRBV12-3/TRBV12-4,-,CASSPRGYGYTF,TGTGCCAGCAGTCCGCGGGGCTATGGCTACACCTTC
TRBD1,TRBJ1-5,TRBV5-1,-,CASRTGTGPHQPQHF,TGCGCCAGCAGAACAGGGACAGGACCTCATCAGCCCCAGCATTTT
TRBD1,TRBJ2-5,TRBV10-3,-,CAISDQGATSETQYF,TGTGCCATCAGCGATCAGGGGGCCACCTCAGAGACCCAGTACTTC
-,TRBJ1-1,TRBV19,once,CASSMGDTEAFF,TGTGCCAGTAGTATGGGGGACACTGAAGCTTTCTTT
-,TRBJ2-1,TRBV15,-,CATSRGWDTNEQFF,TGTGCCACCAGCAGAGGATGGGATACGAATGAGCAGTTCTTC
-,TRBJ2-5,TRBV6-6,-,CASTDQETQYF,TGTGCCAGCACAGATCAAGAGACCCAGTACTTC
TRBD1,TRBJ2-7,TRBV9,-,CASSVSGGTHSYEQYF,TGTGCCAGCAGCGTGTCAGGGGGTACCCACTCCTACGAGCAGTACTTC
-,TRBJ1-1,TRBV7-9,-,CASSLAGGISEAFF,TGTGCCAGCAGCTTAGCAGGGGGGATATCTGAAGCTTTCTTT
-,TRBJ2-7,TRBV14,once,CASSQDGGGTYEQYF,TGTGCCAGCAGCCAAGATGGGGGCGGGACCTACGAGCAGTACTTC
-,TRBJ2-7,TRBV6-1,-,CASSYTQGREVEYF,TGTGCCAGCAGTTATACGCAGGGTAGGGAAGTGGAGTACTTC
-,TRBJ1-1,TRBV5-1,-,CASSPDQWYTEAFF,TGCGCCAGCAGCCCCGACCAGTGGTACACTGAAGCTTTCTTT
-,TRBJ1-2,TRBV9,-,CASSVGPGTGGYTF,TGTGCCAGCAGCGTAGGTCCCGGGACCGGCGGCTACACCTTC
TRBD1,TRBJ2-7,TRBV9,-,CASSVAGGPYEQYF,TGTGCCAGCAGCGTAGCAGGGGGCCCCTACGAGCAGTACTTC
-,TRBJ1-1,TRBV12-3/TRBV12-4,-,CASTRGPGTEAFF,TGTGCCAGCACCAGAGGACCCGGCACTGAAGCTTTCTTT
-,TRBJ2-7,TRBV2,-,CASSLSSYEQYF,TGTGCCAGCAGTCTTAGCTCCTACGAGCAGTACTTC
-,TRBJ1-5,TRBV29-1,-,CSVGGFNQPQHF,TGCAGCGTTGGGGGGTTCAATCAGCCCCAGCATTTT
-,TRBJ2-6,TRBV7-2,-,CASSPRRRVGANVLTF,TGTGCCAGCAGCCCTCGGAGAAGGGTTGGGGCCAACGTCCTGACTTTC
-,TRBJ2-5,TRBV6-4,-,CASSDSPPREAEETQYF,TGTGCCAGCAGTGACTCCCCCCCCAGGGAGGCGGAAGAGACCCAGTACTTC
-,TRBJ2-3,TRBV10-3,-,CAISDSNPDRAQYF,TGTGCCATCAGTGATTCGAATCCGGACCGGGCGCAGTATTTT
-,TRBJ1-1,TRBV12-3/TRBV12-4,once,CASVSRGFTEAFF,TGTGCCAGCGTGTCAAGGGGGTTCACTGAAGCTTTCTTT
-,TRBJ1-1,TRBV10-2,-,CASRMNEDTEAFF,TGCGCCAGCAGAATGAACGAGGACACTGAAGCTTTCTTT
-,TRBJ2-5,TRBV11-2,-,CASSSPVPEETQYF,TGTGCCAGCAGCTCGCCCGTTCCCGAGGAGACCCAGTACTTC
-,TRBJ2-6,TRBV2,-,CASGGGTGANVLTF,TGTGCCAGCGGAGGGGGGACAGGGGCCAACGTCCTGACTTTC
TRBD2,TRBJ2-7,TRBV7-2,-,CASSSPRGTSGNVVHEQYF,TGTGCCAGCAGCTCCCCCCGGGGGACTAGCGGGAACGTCGTCCACGAGCAGTACTTC
TRBD1,TRBJ1-2,TRBV29-1,few,CSVQKRTGRAYGYTF,TGCAGCGTCCAAAAAAGGACAGGGCGGGCCTATGGCTACACCTTC